This T cell receptor beta chain came from a study of blood T cell repertoires in COVID-19. Whole-study context: Specimens from acute and convalescent COVID-19 originated in the United States, Italy and Spain. In each case, the material was cDNA or gDNA derived from T cells, B-cell-depleted T cells, or PBMCs.

Original processing methods: Reference gene primers were amplified, and this amplification served to estimate nucleated cell counts. Clones were sequenced by immunoSEQ multiplex PCR, and TCRdb holds only the in-frame ones, with some missing. V and J calls and clone size are given by that table; D and trimming were obtained from the DNA. Of about 12,000 clones listed, about 90% are singletons. CDR1 is SGHTS, CDR2 YDEGEE, per germline. The CDR3 is 15 residues long. Between the trimmed V and J ends, which lost 0 bases and 2 bases, there was a span of 9 bases. Sequencing was carried out using peripheral blood. The chain recombines TRBV5-8 with TRBJ2-1; D gene uncertain. The source of this sequence is a human donor in a cohort sampled during active COVID-19. CDR3 residues: CASSLDSSTYNEQFF. CDR3 DNA: TGTGCCAGCAGCTTGGACTCCTCAACCTACAATGAGCAGTTCTTC.